This T cell receptor beta chain was profiled in a study of blood T cells in healthy people across ages. The use of a sample-barcoded 5' primer and a J-beta primer mix characterized a second PCR of 7 to 11 cycles. TCRdb re-derived calls from the 5' RACE reads in MiXCR, one entry per CDR3 protein. The sample shows fewer than 1,200,000 distinct CDR3 sequences, under 30% of them seen only once. For every donor, a draw yielded roughly 10 milliliters of peripheral blood. The same sample was also used in a study of T cells of mothers and their children. That source reports: In each mother, TCR beta CDR3 reads exceeded 10 million; in each child, they numbered 3 million to 3.5 million.

What was sequenced was blood. The source is a girl aged 2-15 years in good health.

The CDR3: CASSLRGAGYNEQFF. The DNA for the CDR3 is TGTGCCAGCAGTTTACGGGGGGCGGGTTACAATGAGCAGTTCTTC. The chain recombines TRBV27 with TRBJ2-1, with a possible D match to TRBD2 (7 bases). CDR1 MNHEY and CDR2 SMNVEV come from the germline V gene (reference sequence). V was clipped by 2 bases and J by 4 bases, with 12 bases between them. CDR3 size: 15 residues.